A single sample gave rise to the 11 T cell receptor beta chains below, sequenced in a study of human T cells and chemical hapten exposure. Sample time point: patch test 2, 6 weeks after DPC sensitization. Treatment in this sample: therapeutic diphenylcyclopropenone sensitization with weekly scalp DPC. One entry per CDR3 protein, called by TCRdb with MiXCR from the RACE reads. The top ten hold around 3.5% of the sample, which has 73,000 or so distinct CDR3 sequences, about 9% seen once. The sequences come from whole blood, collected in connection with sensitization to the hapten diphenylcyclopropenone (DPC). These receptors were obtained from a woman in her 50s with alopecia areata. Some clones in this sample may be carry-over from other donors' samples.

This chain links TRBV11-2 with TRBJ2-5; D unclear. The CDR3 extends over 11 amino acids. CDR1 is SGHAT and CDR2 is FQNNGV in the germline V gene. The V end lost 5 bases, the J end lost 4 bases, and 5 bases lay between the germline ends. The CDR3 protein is CASSRGETQYF. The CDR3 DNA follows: TGTGCCAGCAGCAGAGGAGAGACCCAGTACTTC.

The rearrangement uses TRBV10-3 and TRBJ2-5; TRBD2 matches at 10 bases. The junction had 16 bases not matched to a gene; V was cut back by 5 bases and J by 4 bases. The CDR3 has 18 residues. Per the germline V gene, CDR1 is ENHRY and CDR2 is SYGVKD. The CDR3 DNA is TGTGCCATCAGTCCCTTGTGGAGGAGCGGGGGGGCCGGAGAGACCCAGTACTTC. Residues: CAISPLWRSGGAGETQYF.

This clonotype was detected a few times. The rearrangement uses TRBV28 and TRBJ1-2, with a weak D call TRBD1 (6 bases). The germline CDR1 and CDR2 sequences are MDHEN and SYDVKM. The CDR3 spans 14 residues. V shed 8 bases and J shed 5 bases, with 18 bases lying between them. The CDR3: CASFGGLRGYGYTF. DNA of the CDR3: TGTGCCAGCTTCGGGGGGCTACGAGGGTATGGCTACACCTTC.

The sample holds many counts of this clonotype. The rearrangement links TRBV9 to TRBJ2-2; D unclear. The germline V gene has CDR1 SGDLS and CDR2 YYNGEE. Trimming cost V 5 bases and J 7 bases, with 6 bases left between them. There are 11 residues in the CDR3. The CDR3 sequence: CASRDDGELFF. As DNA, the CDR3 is TGTGCCAGCAGGGATGACGGGGAGCTGTTTTTT.

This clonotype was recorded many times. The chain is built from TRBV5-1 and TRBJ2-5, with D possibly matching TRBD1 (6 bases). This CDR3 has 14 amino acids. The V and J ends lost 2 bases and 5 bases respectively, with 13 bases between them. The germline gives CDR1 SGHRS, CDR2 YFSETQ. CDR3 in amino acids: CASSLNGQSETQYF. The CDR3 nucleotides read TGCGCCAGCAGCTTAAATGGACAGTCGGAGACCCAGTACTTC.

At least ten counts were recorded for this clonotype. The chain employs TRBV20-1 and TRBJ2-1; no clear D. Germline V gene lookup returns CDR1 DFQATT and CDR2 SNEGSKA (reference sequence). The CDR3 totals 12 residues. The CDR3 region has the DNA TGCAGCGCTGGCGAGTCGAGGAATGAGCAGTTCTTC. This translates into CSAGESRNEQFF.

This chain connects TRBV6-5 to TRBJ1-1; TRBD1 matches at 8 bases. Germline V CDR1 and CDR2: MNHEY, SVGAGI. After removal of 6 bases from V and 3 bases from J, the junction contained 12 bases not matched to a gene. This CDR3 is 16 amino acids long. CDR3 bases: TGTGCCAGCAGCTACAGGGGGTCCGGAGGTTACACTGAAGCTTTCTTT. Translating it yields CASSYRGSGGYTEAFF.

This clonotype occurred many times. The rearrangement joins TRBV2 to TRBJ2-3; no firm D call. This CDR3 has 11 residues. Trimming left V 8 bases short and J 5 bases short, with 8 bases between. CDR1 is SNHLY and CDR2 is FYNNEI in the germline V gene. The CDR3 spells CASGGGDTQYF. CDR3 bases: TGTGCCAGCGGCGGCGGAGATACGCAGTATTTT.

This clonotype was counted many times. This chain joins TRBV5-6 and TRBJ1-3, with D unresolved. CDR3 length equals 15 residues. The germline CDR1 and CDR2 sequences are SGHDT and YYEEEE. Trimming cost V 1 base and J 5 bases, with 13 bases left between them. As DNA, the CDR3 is TGTGCCAGCAGCTTGAAGGCAGCCCTTCGAAACACCATATATTTT. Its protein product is CASSLKAALRNTIYF.

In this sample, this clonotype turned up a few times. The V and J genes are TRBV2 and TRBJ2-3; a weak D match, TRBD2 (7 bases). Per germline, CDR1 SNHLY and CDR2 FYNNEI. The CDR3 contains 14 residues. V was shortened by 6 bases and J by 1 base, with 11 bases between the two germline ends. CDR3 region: CASRKGGGTDTQYF. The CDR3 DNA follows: TGTGCCAGCAGGAAGGGGGGGGGCACAGATACGCAGTATTTT. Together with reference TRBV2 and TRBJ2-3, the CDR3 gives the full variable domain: EPEVTQTPSHQVTQMGQEVILRCVPISNHLYFYWYRQILGQKVEFLVSFYNNEISEKSEIFDDQFSVERPDGSNFTLKIRSTKLEDSAMYFCASRKGGGTDTQYFGPGTRLTVL.

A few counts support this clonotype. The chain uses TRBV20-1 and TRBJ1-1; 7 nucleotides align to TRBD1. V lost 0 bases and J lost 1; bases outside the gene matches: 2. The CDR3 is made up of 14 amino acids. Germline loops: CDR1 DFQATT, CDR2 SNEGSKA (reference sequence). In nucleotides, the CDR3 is TGCAGTGCTAGAGACGGGACAGCGAACACTGAAGCTTTCTTT. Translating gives CSARDGTANTEAFF.